Following are 8 T cell receptor beta chains from one sample sequenced in a study of CD4 and CD8 cells across lung adenocarcinoma regions. TCRdb reprocessed the PCR reads with MiXCR, giving one entry per CDR3 protein. The repertoire holds roughly 6,800 distinct CDR3 sequences, around half seen once, with 95% to 97% in the top ten. Input material: CD8+ T cells from the center of a lung tumor. The receptors here all came from a male donor with lung adenocarcinoma. The CD4 and CD8 labels of this study may be unreliable.

The chain recombines TRBV6-2 or TRBV6-3 with TRBJ1-2; 10 bases are shared with TRBD1. The CDR3 is 14 residues long. CDR1 and CDR2 from the germline V gene are MNHEY and SVGEGT. V gave up 7 bases and J gave up 4 bases; unmatched junction bases: 6. Here the CDR3 reads CASTDRGRAYGYTF. The DNA for the CDR3 is TGTGCCAGCACCGACAGGGGGCGCGCCTATGGCTACACCTTC.

This clonotype was counted once. V is TRBV7-2 and J is TRBJ2-2, with D possibly TRBD2 on 5 matching bases. V was cut by 5 bases and J by 8 bases, with 24 bases left in between. The germline gives CDR1 SGHTA, CDR2 FQGNSA. This CDR3 has 17 amino acids. The CDR3 DNA reads as TGTGCCAGCAGCCCCCTTACGGGCGGCACGGGGAGAGGGGAGCTGTTTTTT. Protein product: CASSPLTGGTGRGELFF.

The chain employs TRBV5-6 and TRBJ2-5, with D unresolved. Germline loops: CDR1 SGHDT, CDR2 YYEEEE. The CDR3 consists of 13 residues. V lost 0 bases and J 5 bases, leaving 8 bases between the germline ends. The CDR3 sequence: CASSLEGEETQYF. The CDR3 DNA follows: TGTGCCAGCAGCTTGGAGGGTGAGGAGACCCAGTACTTC.

The gene calls are TRBV6-1 and TRBJ2-5; the D is unclear. This CDR3 has 14 amino acids. The V and J ends lost 1 base and 5 bases respectively, with 11 bases between them. Germline V lookup: CDR1 MNHNS, CDR2 SASEGT. CDR3 loop: CASSEGSNGETQYF. The CDR3 nucleotides read TGTGCCAGCAGTGAAGGGTCTAATGGGGAGACCCAGTACTTC.

The V call is TRBV6-5, the J call TRBJ2-1; D not certain. The germline V gene encodes CDR1 MNHEY and CDR2 SVGAGI. V was cut by 2 bases and J by 4 bases, with 6 bases left in between. The CDR3 sequence is 13 residues long. The CDR3 nucleotides are TGTGCCAGCAGTTACCAGCCGTACAATGAGCAGTTCTTC. Protein: CASSYQPYNEQFF.

J is TRBJ2-5 and V is TRBV10-3, with 7 bases matching TRBD2. This CDR3 region has 14 residues. The V gene's germline CDR1 is ENHRY and CDR2 SYGVKD. The trim removed 10 bases at V and 2 bases at J, leaving 10 bases unmatched. The CDR3 reads CANRLRGGQETQYF. CDR3 in DNA: TGTGCCAACCGCTTGCGGGGAGGGCAAGAGACCCAGTACTTC.

The chain carries TRBV6-1 and TRBJ2-7, with D perhaps being TRBD1 or TRBD2 (5 bases each). The CDR3 is 16 amino acids. Germline CDR1 reads MNHNS; CDR2 reads SASEGT. V was shortened by 5 bases and J by 0 bases, with 17 bases between the two germline ends. The DNA of the CDR3 is TGTGCCAGCAGTCTTGAGGGGCGGACTGACTCCTACGAGCAGTACTTC. Amino acids: CASSLEGRTDSYEQYF.

V gene TRBV7-2 combines with J gene TRBJ2-2; 8 nucleotides match TRBD2. CDR1 and CDR2 (germline): SGHTA, FQGNSA. V lost 0 bases, J lost 16 bases, and 16 bases stayed unmatched. CDR3 length equals 16 residues. This CDR3 reads CASSLALWGNTGGAFF. Here the CDR3 DNA reads TGTGCCAGCAGCTTAGCGCTTTGGGGGAACACCGGGGGGGCGTTTTTT. Combining the CDR3 with reference TRBV7-2 and TRBJ2-2 gives the whole variable domain GAGVSQSPSNKVTEKGKDVELRCDPISGHTALYWYRQSLGQGLEFLIYFQGNSAPDKSGLPSDRFSAERTGGSVSTLTIQRTQQEDSAVYLCASSLALWGNTGGAFFGEGSRLTVL.